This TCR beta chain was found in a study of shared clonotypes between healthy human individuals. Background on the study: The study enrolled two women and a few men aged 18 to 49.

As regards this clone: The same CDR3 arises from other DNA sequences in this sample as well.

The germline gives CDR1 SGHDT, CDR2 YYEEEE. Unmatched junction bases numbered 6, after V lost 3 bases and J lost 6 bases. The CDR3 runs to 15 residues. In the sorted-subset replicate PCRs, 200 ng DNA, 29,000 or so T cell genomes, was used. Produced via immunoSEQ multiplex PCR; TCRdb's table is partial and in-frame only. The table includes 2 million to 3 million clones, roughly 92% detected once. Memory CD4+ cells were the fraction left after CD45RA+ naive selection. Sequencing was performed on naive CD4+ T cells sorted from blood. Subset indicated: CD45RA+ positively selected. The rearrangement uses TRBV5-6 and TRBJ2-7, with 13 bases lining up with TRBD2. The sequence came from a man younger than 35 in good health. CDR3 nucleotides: TGTGCCAGCAGCTCACTAGCGGGAGGGCCGGGCGAGCAGTACTTC. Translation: CASSSLAGGPGEQYF.